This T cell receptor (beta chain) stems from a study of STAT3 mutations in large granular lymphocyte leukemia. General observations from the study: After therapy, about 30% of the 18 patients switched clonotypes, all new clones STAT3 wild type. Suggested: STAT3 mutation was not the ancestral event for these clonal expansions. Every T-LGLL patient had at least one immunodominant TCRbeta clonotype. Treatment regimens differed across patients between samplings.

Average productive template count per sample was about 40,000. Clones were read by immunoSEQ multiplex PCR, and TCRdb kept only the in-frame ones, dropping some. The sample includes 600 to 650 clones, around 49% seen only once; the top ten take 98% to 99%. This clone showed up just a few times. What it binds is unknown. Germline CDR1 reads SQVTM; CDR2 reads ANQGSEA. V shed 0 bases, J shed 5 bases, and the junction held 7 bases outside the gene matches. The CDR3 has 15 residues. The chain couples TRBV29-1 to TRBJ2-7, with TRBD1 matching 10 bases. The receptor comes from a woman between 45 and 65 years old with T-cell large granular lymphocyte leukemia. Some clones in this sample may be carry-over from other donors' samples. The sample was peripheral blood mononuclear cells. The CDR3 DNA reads TGCAGCGTTGAAGATCCGGGACAGGGGATCCACGAGCAGTACTTC. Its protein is CSVEDPGQGIHEQYF.